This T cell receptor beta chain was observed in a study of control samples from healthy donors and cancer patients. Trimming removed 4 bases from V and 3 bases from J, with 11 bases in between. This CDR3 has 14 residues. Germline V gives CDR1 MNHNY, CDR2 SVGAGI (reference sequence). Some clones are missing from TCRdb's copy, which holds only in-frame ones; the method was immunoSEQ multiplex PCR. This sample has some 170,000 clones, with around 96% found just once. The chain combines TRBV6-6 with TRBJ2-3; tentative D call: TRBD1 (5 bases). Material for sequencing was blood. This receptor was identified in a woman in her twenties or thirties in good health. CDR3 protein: CASSWTPPTDTQYF. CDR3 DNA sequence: TGTGCCAGCAGTTGGACACCCCCGACAGATACGCAGTATTTT.